Listed here are 32 T cell receptor beta chains from one sample, sequenced in a study of blood T cell repertoires in COVID-19. TCRdb's table, derived via immunoSEQ multiplex PCR, lists solely in-frame clones and lacks some. The sample lists approximately 200,000 clones, roughly 90% occurring once. The sequencing input was peripheral blood. These TCRs come from a woman aged 55-70 years with acute or convalescent COVID-19.

The chain recombines TRBV5-1 with TRBJ2-4; 8 bases are a match to TRBD1. CDR1 SGHRS and CDR2 YFSETQ come from the germline V gene. V shed 0 bases, J shed 0 bases, and the junction held 8 bases outside the gene matches. The CDR3 spans 18 residues. CDR3 loop: CASSLDQGAKLAKNIQYF. CDR3 nucleotides: TGCGCCAGCAGCTTGGATCAGGGGGCCAAGCTAGCCAAAAACATTCAGTACTTC.

The genes are TRBV7-2 and TRBJ1-1; 8 bases are a match to TRBD1. Germline V gives CDR1 SGHTA, CDR2 FQGNSA. Trimming took 1 base from V and 4 from J; bases not matched to a gene: 5. The CDR3 length is 15 residues. The CDR3 loop is CASSLGGTGPTEAFF. CDR3 DNA sequence: TGTGCCAGCAGCTTAGGTGGGACAGGTCCCACTGAAGCTTTCTTT.

V and J are TRBV2 and TRBJ1-6, with D tentatively TRBD1 (6 bases). The CDR3 runs to 15 residues. The germline CDR1 and CDR2 sequences are SNHLY and FYNNEI. Trimming stripped 7 bases from V and 8 bases from J, with 18 bases between. CDR3: CASTLKQGQYSPLHF. CDR3 nucleotide sequence: TGTGCCAGCACCCTGAAACAGGGTCAATATTCACCCCTCCACTTT. The full variable domain, completed using reference TRBV2 and TRBJ1-6, is EPEVTQTPSHQVTQMGQEVILRCVPISNHLYFYWYRQILGQKVEFLVSFYNNEISEKSEIFDDQFSVERPDGSNFTLKIRSTKLEDSAMYFCASTLKQGQYSPLHFGNGTRLTVT.

The rearrangement links TRBV10-1 to TRBJ2-1; D possibly corresponds to TRBD2 (5 bases). The CDR3 spans 13 residues. The germline CDR1 and CDR2 sequences are WNHNN and SYGVQD (reference sequence). With 0 bases removed from V and 14 bases from J, the gap between germline ends came to 14 bases. CDR3 DNA: TGCGCCAGCAGTGAGTCGGAGGTAGGGAGCAAGTTCTTC. Translating it yields CASSESEVGSKFF.

CDR3 DNA sequence: TGTGCCAGTAGTTGGGGTACGGGACAGGGGAACACCGGGGAGCTGTTTTTT. It is translated as CASSWGTGQGNTGELFF. The chain couples TRBV19 to TRBJ2-2, with 9 bases identical to TRBD1. This CDR3 has 17 residues. Germline-derived CDR1 and CDR2 are LNHDA and SQIVND (reference sequence). V lost 5 bases to trimming and J lost 1 base; unmatched junction nucleotides: 8. The whole variable domain, remainder taken from reference TRBV19 and TRBJ2-2, is DGGITQSPKYLFRKEGQNVTLSCEQNLNHDAMYWYRQDPGQGLRLIYYSQIVNDFQKGDIAEGYSVSREKKESFPLTVTSAQKNPTAFYLCASSWGTGQGNTGELFFGEGSRLTVL.

The J gene is TRBJ1-5, the V gene TRBV6-5, with D perhaps TRBD1 (6 bases). CDR3 length: 13 residues. V was trimmed by 10 bases and J by 11 bases, leaving 21 bases between them. Germline CDR1 is MNHEY and CDR2 is SVGAGI. The CDR3 sequence: CATRHRGAEAQHF. CDR3 DNA: TGTGCCACCCGGCACCGGGGGGCGGAGGCCCAGCATTTT.

The J gene is TRBJ1-1, the V gene TRBV30; D is uncertain. The CDR3 runs 13 residues. Trimming pared 3 bases from V and 3 bases from J, leaving 11 bases between. The germline CDR1 and CDR2 sequences are GTSNPN and SVGIG (reference sequence). CDR3 sequence (DNA): TGTGCCTGGAGCGTTGCCCGGGACACTGAAGCTTTCTTT. It translates to CAWSVARDTEAFF. The full variable domain, its missing parts supplied by reference TRBV30 and TRBJ1-1, is SQTIHQWPATLVQPVGSPLSLECTVEGTSNPNLYWYRQAAGRGLQLLFYSVGIGQISSEVPQNLSASRPQDRQFILSSKKLLLSDSGFYLCAWSVARDTEAFFGQGTRLTVV.

The rearrangement links TRBV18 to TRBJ2-5; no firm D call. In germline, CDR1 is KGHSH, CDR2 LQKENI. CDR3 length: 12 amino acids. Trimming removed 3 bases from V and 3 bases from J, with 5 bases in between. The CDR3 sequence: CASSPTEETQYF. The DNA for the CDR3 is TGTGCCAGCTCACCTACTGAAGAGACCCAGTACTTC.

The rearrangement joins TRBV5-1 to TRBJ2-5, with TRBD1 matching over 7 bases. The CDR3 loop spans 16 amino acids. Germline V gene sequence: CDR1 SGHRS, CDR2 YFSETQ. With 3 bases clipped from V and 1 base from J, the junction kept 9 bases outside the gene matches. The CDR3 protein is CASSSGQVDLQETQYF. The CDR3 bases are TGCGCCAGCAGCTCAGGACAGGTAGACCTCCAAGAGACCCAGTACTTC.

V gene TRBV3-1 (or the pseudogene TRBV3-2) combines with J gene TRBJ2-7; TRBD2 might be the D (6 bases). Trimming stripped 4 bases from V and 5 bases from J, with 15 bases between. CDR1 and CDR2 (germline): LGHDT, YNNKEL (reference sequence). The CDR3 length is 14 residues. CDR3 DNA: TGTGCCAGCAGCCTCCGGGGACTGCTCCACGAGCAGTACTTC. As protein: CASSLRGLLHEQYF.

The chain couples TRBV7-9 to TRBJ2-7; 11 positions agree with TRBD1. Germline CDR1 reads SEHNR; CDR2 reads FQNEAQ (reference sequence). V shed 6 bases and J 4 bases; nucleotides not matched to a gene: 8. This CDR3 contains 15 residues. CDR3 in amino acids: CASSRTGTGGYEQYF. The CDR3 region has the DNA TGTGCCAGCAGTCGTACAGGGACAGGGGGGTACGAGCAGTACTTC.

The rearrangement links TRBV6-5 to TRBJ1-2; TRBD1 is a possible D gene (5 bases). This CDR3 region has 13 residues. V was pared by 5 bases and J by 5 bases, with 12 bases between. CDR1 and CDR2 (germline): MNHEY, SVGAGI. The DNA for the CDR3 is TGTGCCAGCAGTCTCGACAGCTCTTATGGCTACACCTTC. This gives the protein CASSLDSSYGYTF.

The chain uses TRBV4-1 and TRBJ2-3; D is unresolved. The CDR3 length is 19 residues. Germline V gene lookup returns CDR1 MGHRA and CDR2 YSYEKL. The V end was cut by 1 base, the J end by 0 bases, with 20 bases between. CDR3 sequence: CASSQVGLADLLSTDTQYF. CDR3 nucleotides: TGCGCCAGCAGCCAAGTCGGGTTGGCCGATCTACTAAGCACAGATACGCAGTATTTT.

J is TRBJ2-1 and V is TRBV3-1 (or the pseudogene TRBV3-2); possibly TRBD2 for D (6 bases). CDR1 and CDR2 from the germline V gene are LGHDT and YNNKEL (reference sequence). Trimming shortened V by 4 bases and J by 2 bases, and 15 bases separated the two germline ends. CDR3 length: 16 residues. CDR3 DNA sequence: TGTGCCAGCAGCCCCTGGGGGACTGGCCCCTACAATGAGCAGTTCTTC. It specifies CASSPWGTGPYNEQFF.

The rearrangement uses TRBV27 and TRBJ2-7; D gene unclear. The germline V and J ends were trimmed by 3 bases and 3 bases, with 9 bases remaining between them. CDR1 MNHEY and CDR2 SMNVEV come from the germline V gene (reference sequence). CDR3 length: 13 amino acids. CDR3 nucleotides: TGTGCCAGCAGTTTGAGAGGAAACTACGAGCAGTACTTC. It is translated as CASSLRGNYEQYF.

The chain recombines TRBV10-1 with TRBJ2-2; possibly TRBD2 for D (6 bases). Trimming stripped 6 bases from V and 5 bases from J, with 16 bases between. The germline V gene encodes CDR1 WNHNN and CDR2 SYGVQD (reference sequence). This CDR3 is built from 15 residues. The CDR3 bases are TGCGCCAGCAGCCCCGTCGGGAGTGGAACCGGGGAGCTGTTTTTT. It codes for CASSPVGSGTGELFF.

This clone was counted between two and nine times. The rearrangement joins TRBV2 to TRBJ2-7; 13 bases are a match to TRBD2. The J segment lost 3 bases and the V segment lost 0 bases, leaving 8 bases of the junction unmatched. CDR3 length: 18 amino acids. Per the germline V gene, CDR1 is SNHLY and CDR2 is FYNNEI. The CDR3 bases are TGTGCCAGCAGTGAAGCAGGACTAGCGGGAGTGTGGGGCTACGAGCAGTACTTC. It yields the protein CASSEAGLAGVWGYEQYF.

This clone was detected once. V gene TRBV3-1 (or the pseudogene TRBV3-2) combines with J gene TRBJ1-2, with 9 bases that match TRBD1. Germline CDR1 and CDR2: LGHDT and YNNKEL (reference sequence). The junction had 10 bases not matched to a gene; V was cut back by 3 bases and J by 5 bases. This CDR3 is built from 16 residues. The CDR3 DNA reads TGTGCCAGCAGCCAGTCCCCCGGGACAGGGCCTTATGGCTACACCTTC. Residues: CASSQSPGTGPYGYTF.

The chain combines TRBV4-3 with TRBJ2-1; 14 bases are a match to TRBD2. The CDR3 is 17 amino acids. The ends lost 3 bases at V and 9 bases at J; junction bases unmatched: 10. Germline V gene data show CDR1 as LGHNA and CDR2 as YSLEER. The CDR3 DNA is TGCGCCAGCAGCCAGGGAGGGACTAGCGGGAGAGCTATTGAGCAGTTCTTC. This encodes CASSQGGTSGRAIEQFF.

The chain recombines TRBV19 with TRBJ1-2; perhaps TRBD1 as D (6 bases). V was cut by 6 bases and J by 2 bases, with 10 bases left in between. Germline CDR1 reads LNHDA; CDR2 reads SQIVND (reference sequence). The CDR3 is made up of 13 amino acids. CDR3 residues: CASRKQGNYGYTF. DNA of the CDR3: TGTGCCAGTAGGAAACAGGGAAACTATGGCTACACCTTC.

This chain uses TRBV5-1 with TRBJ1-1, with unresolved D. The CDR3 totals 14 residues. V shed 0 bases and J shed 4 bases, with 10 bases lying between them. The V gene's germline CDR1 is SGHRS and CDR2 YFSETQ. The CDR3 DNA sequence: TGCGCCAGCAGCTTGGATTCGTTAGTCACTGAAGCTTTCTTT. Translation: CASSLDSLVTEAFF.

The chain employs TRBV28 and TRBJ1-2; possible D gene TRBD1, 5 bases. The V end was cut by 3 bases, the J end by 4 bases, with 9 bases between. The CDR3 consists of 13 residues. Germline CDR1 is MDHEN and CDR2 is SYDVKM. The CDR3 region has the DNA TGTGCCAGCAGTTTGCGGGACGGCTATGGCTACACCTTC. It codes for CASSLRDGYGYTF.

The genes are TRBV19 and TRBJ1-1; 7 bases align to TRBD1. Germline CDR1 is LNHDA and CDR2 is SQIVND (reference sequence). With V trimmed by 3 bases and J by 8 bases, 9 bases remained unmatched. The CDR3 is 14 residues long. In DNA, the CDR3 is TGTGCCAGTAGTATCGGGACAGCACCTAACGAAGCTTTCTTT. The encoded protein is CASSIGTAPNEAFF.

This sequence joins TRBV7-9 and TRBJ2-5; 8 bases fit TRBD1. This CDR3 region has 16 residues. Germline CDR1 reads SEHNR; CDR2 reads FQNEAQ (reference sequence). V lost 5 bases to trimming and J lost 5 bases; unmatched junction nucleotides: 13. The CDR3 DNA reads as TGTGCCAGCAGCGTTGACAGGGGTTTCGTGCGGGAGACCCAGTACTTC. As protein: CASSVDRGFVRETQYF.

CDR3 DNA: TGTGCCACACAACAGGGGCGCTCCTACGAGCAGTACTTC. It translates to CATQQGRSYEQYF. This rearrangement joins TRBV19 to TRBJ2-7; 7 positions agree with TRBD1. Germline CDR1 reads LNHDA; CDR2 reads SQIVND (reference sequence). The CDR3 sequence is 13 residues long. V shed 10 bases, J shed 0 bases, and the junction held 6 bases outside the gene matches.

V gene TRBV5-1 combines with J gene TRBJ1-4; the D gene is possibly TRBD1 (5 bases). Trimming removed 4 bases from V and 7 bases from J, with 14 bases in between. The CDR3 is made up of 14 amino acids. Germline-derived CDR1 and CDR2 are SGHRS and YFSETQ. CDR3 region: CASSPTASGEKLFF. Here the CDR3 DNA reads TGCGCCAGCAGCCCGACAGCCTCGGGTGAAAAACTGTTTTTT.

To note about this clone: This sample also contains other DNA sequences that code for the same CDR3. The rearrangement uses TRBV18 and TRBJ2-1, with 11 bases matching TRBD2. This CDR3 contains 15 residues. Germline V gene sequence: CDR1 KGHSH, CDR2 LQKENI. J lost 6 bases, V lost 1 base, and 2 bases had no gene match. CDR3: CASSPRTSGGNEQFF. The CDR3 DNA is TGTGCCAGCTCACCACGAACTAGCGGGGGCAATGAGCAGTTCTTC.

The chain employs TRBV5-5 and TRBJ2-7; a possible D gene is TRBD1 (5 bases). The ends were cut back, 0 bases at V and 2 bases at J, with 9 bases in the middle. Germline CDR1 is SGHKS and CDR2 is YYEKEE (reference sequence). CDR3 length: 14 residues. CDR3 nucleotide sequence: TGTGCCAGCAGCTTGGGGCCAGGGCCCTACGAGCAGTACTTC. As protein: CASSLGPGPYEQYF.

This clone showed up just once. V gene TRBV28 combines with J gene TRBJ1-5; D call uncertain. The CDR3 consists of 18 residues. Germline V gene sequence: CDR1 MDHEN, CDR2 SYDVKM. Trimming shortened V by 7 bases and J by 5 bases, and 27 bases separated the two germline ends. The CDR3 loop is CASILKNYPSEKHQPQHF. The CDR3 region has the DNA TGTGCCAGCATCTTAAAGAACTATCCCTCAGAAAAACATCAGCCCCAGCATTTT. Full variable domain (rest looked up from reference TRBV28 and TRBJ1-5): DVKVTQSSRYLVKRTGEKVFLECVQDMDHENMFWYRQDPGLGLRLIYFSYDVKMKEKGDIPEGYSVSREKKERFSLILESASTNQTSMYLCASILKNYPSEKHQPQHFGDGTRLSIL.

The chain uses TRBV5-4 and TRBJ2-1, with 11 bases lining up with TRBD2. The length of the CDR3 is 19 residues. V was pared by 0 bases and J by 0 bases, with 8 bases of the junction left unmatched. Germline values: CDR1 SGHNT, CDR2 YYREEE (reference sequence). The CDR3 is CASSLGRSSGGSSYNEQFF. CDR3 bases: TGTGCCAGCAGCTTGGGGCGGTCTAGCGGGGGGAGCTCCTACAATGAGCAGTTCTTC.

Regarding this clone: Other DNA sequences in the same sample also yield this CDR3. The chain uses TRBV15 and TRBJ1-6, with D tentatively TRBD1 (6 bases). The CDR3 sequence is 14 residues long. The V gene lost 0 bases and the J gene lost 6 bases, with 6 bases spanning the gap. The germline CDR1 and CDR2 sequences are LNHNV and YYDKDF (reference sequence). The CDR3 coding sequence is TGTGCCACCAGCAGAGACAGGGGTAATTCACCCCTCCACTTT. It yields the protein CATSRDRGNSPLHF.

This clone was counted a few times. The genes are TRBV16 and TRBJ2-7, with D perhaps matching TRBD2 (5 bases). The CDR3 has 14 amino acids. V shed 8 bases and J shed 3 bases, with 17 bases lying between them. CDR1 and CDR2 (germline): KGHSY, FQNENV. CDR3 sequence (DNA): TGTGCCAGCTCCTCAAGGAGGAGCGGCTACGAGCAGTACTTC. Protein product: CASSSRRSGYEQYF.